Shown below are 30 T cell receptor beta chains from a single sample sequenced in a study of blood T cell repertoires in COVID-19. This table comes from immunoSEQ multiplex PCR, and its TCRdb copy is limited to in-frame clones, with some not included. The table lists approximately 100,000 clones, approximately 87% of them singletons, with roughly 13% in the top ten. Input material: peripheral blood. The receptors come from a human donor in a cohort sampled during active or convalescent COVID-19.

The chain employs TRBV4-1 and TRBJ2-1; D possibly corresponds to TRBD1 (5 bases). Per germline, CDR1 MGHRA and CDR2 YSYEKL. The CDR3 loop spans 14 amino acids. The germline V and J ends were trimmed by 1 base and 13 bases, with 17 bases remaining between them. The CDR3 DNA is TGCGCCAGCAGCCAAGCGGGCAGGGCCCACCTTCAGTTCTTC. This encodes CASSQAGRAHLQFF.

This clone was seen a handful of times. The chain recombines TRBV16 with TRBJ2-1; 8 positions agree with TRBD1. CDR3 length equals 16 residues. Germline V gene data show CDR1 as KGHSY and CDR2 as FQNENV. Trimming at V came to 4 bases and at J to 4 bases, leaving 9 bases not matched to a gene. CDR3 DNA: TGTGCCAGCAGCCCCGCCGACAGGGGATCTTACAATGAGCAGTTCTTC. Translating gives CASSPADRGSYNEQFF.

The V and J genes are TRBV7-8 and TRBJ2-1; TRBD1 matches 9 bases. The CDR3 extends over 15 amino acids. CDR1 and CDR2 from the germline V gene are SGHVS and FQNEAQ. After removal of 4 bases from V and 6 bases from J, the junction contained 7 bases not matched to a gene. The DNA of the CDR3 is TGTGCCAGCAGCTATGTCGGGACAGGGTCCAATGAGCAGTTCTTC. The encoded protein is CASSYVGTGSNEQFF.

This clone showed up just once. This chain connects TRBV7-2 to TRBJ2-3, with 12 nucleotides matching TRBD2. The CDR3 length is 16 residues. With 5 bases clipped from V and 6 bases from J, the junction kept 9 bases outside the gene matches. CDR1 is SGHTA, CDR2 FQGNSA, per germline. The chain's CDR3 is CASSPGLAGPRDTQYF. CDR3 sequence (DNA): TGTGCCAGCAGCCCCGGACTAGCGGGGCCCCGGGATACGCAGTATTTT.

The chain couples TRBV7-2 to TRBJ2-5; 11 bases align to TRBD2. Germline V gene sequence: CDR1 SGHTA, CDR2 FQGNSA. The junction had 10 bases not matched to a gene; V was cut back by 4 bases and J by 6 bases. The length of the CDR3 is 16 residues. The CDR3 loop reads CASSSQTSGARKTQYF. The CDR3 DNA sequence: TGTGCCAGCAGCTCTCAGACTAGCGGGGCGCGAAAGACCCAGTACTTC.

The rearrangement joins TRBV6-5 to TRBJ1-5; no clear D. Germline CDR1 MNHEY, CDR2 SVGAGI. This CDR3 spans 15 amino acids. Trimming pared 7 bases from V and 4 bases from J, leaving 17 bases between. The CDR3 region is CASKAAGPLNQPQHF. CDR3 nucleotides: TGTGCCAGCAAAGCGGCAGGACCTTTAAATCAGCCCCAGCATTTT.

The chain employs TRBV19 and TRBJ1-1; D is perhaps TRBD1 (5 bases). This CDR3 contains 15 residues. Germline V gene lookup returns CDR1 LNHDA and CDR2 SQIVND (reference sequence). Trimming removed 7 bases from V and 0 bases from J, with 15 bases in between. CDR3: CASTVGPDMNTEAFF. Here the CDR3 DNA reads TGTGCCAGTACTGTGGGGCCAGACATGAACACTGAAGCTTTCTTT.

V usage is TRBV5-4 and J usage is TRBJ2-3, with 7 positions matching TRBD2. The V segment lost 4 bases and the J segment 4 bases; nucleotides outside the gene matches: 6. Germline loops: CDR1 SGHNT, CDR2 YYREEE (reference sequence). The CDR3 sequence is 14 residues long. The CDR3 region is CASSHGLGADTQYF. As DNA, the CDR3 is TGTGCCAGCAGCCACGGACTAGGGGCAGATACGCAGTATTTT.

J is TRBJ1-1 and V is TRBV19; D remains unclear. The V end lost 6 bases, the J end lost 5 bases, and 16 bases lay between the germline ends. The CDR3 spans 14 residues. Germline V gene lookup returns CDR1 LNHDA and CDR2 SQIVND (reference sequence). The CDR3 nucleotides read TGTGCCAGTAGATACTTATTGGGGAGGACTGAAGCTTTCTTT. It codes for CASRYLLGRTEAFF.

The CDR3 protein is CATSRGPTIQYF. The CDR3 bases are TGTGCCACCAGCAGAGGGCCAACGATTCAGTACTTC. The chain combines TRBV15 with TRBJ2-4; D gene ambiguous. The V end lost 1 base, the J end lost 10 bases, and 8 bases lay between the germline ends. CDR1 and CDR2 from the germline V gene are LNHNV and YYDKDF (reference sequence). CDR3 length: 12 amino acids.

The chain uses TRBV11-2 and TRBJ2-2; maybe TRBD1 (5 bases). Germline V gene data show CDR1 as SGHAT and CDR2 as FQNNGV. V shed 5 bases and J shed 1 base, with 14 bases lying between them. CDR3 size: 16 residues. CDR3 residues: CASSPRTTQNTGELFF. CDR3 sequence (DNA): TGTGCCAGCAGCCCCCGGACAACCCAGAACACCGGGGAGCTGTTTTTT.

This sequence joins TRBV5-1 and TRBJ2-7; TRBD1 agrees at 7 bases. The V segment lost 4 bases and the J segment 1 base; nucleotides outside the gene matches: 5. Per germline, CDR1 SGHRS and CDR2 YFSETQ. CDR3 length: 14 residues. CDR3 protein: CASSDDRVSYEQYF. CDR3 coding DNA: TGCGCCAGCAGCGACGACAGGGTTTCCTACGAGCAGTACTTC. Based on the CDR3 plus reference TRBV5-1 and TRBJ2-7, the full variable domain is KAGVTQTPRYLIKTRGQQVTLSCSPISGHRSVSWYQQTPGQGLQFLFEYFSETQRNKGNFPGRFSGRQFSNSRSEMNVSTLELGDSALYLCASSDDRVSYEQYFGPGTRLTVT.

The J gene is TRBJ1-6, the V gene TRBV5-6; D gene ambiguous. CDR1 SGHDT and CDR2 YYEEEE come from the germline V gene. Trimming stripped 0 bases from V and 4 bases from J, with 8 bases between. The CDR3 runs 15 residues. CDR3 sequence: CASSLGENYNSPLHF. CDR3 in DNA: TGTGCCAGCAGCTTGGGGGAGAATTATAATTCACCCCTCCACTTT.

The chain carries TRBV4-1 and TRBJ2-1; TRBD2 agrees at 7 bases. The J segment lost 9 bases and the V segment lost 1 base, leaving 3 bases of the junction unmatched. CDR1 is MGHRA and CDR2 is YSYEKL in the germline V gene. The CDR3 runs 13 residues. The CDR3 DNA reads as TGCGCCAGCAGCCAAGTCAGGGAGGGTGAGCAGTTCTTC. Its protein is CASSQVREGEQFF.

This rearrangement joins TRBV11-2 to TRBJ1-2; weak D call: TRBD1 (5 bases). The CDR3 runs 16 residues. With 5 bases removed from V and 2 bases from J, the gap between germline ends came to 18 bases. Germline CDR1 and CDR2: SGHAT and FQNNGV. CDR3 region: CASSHSGHRTNYGYTF. CDR3 nucleotide sequence: TGTGCCAGCAGCCATAGTGGCCACAGGACCAACTATGGCTACACCTTC.

This sequence joins TRBV14 and TRBJ2-7, with D unresolved. V lost 1 base and J lost 4, with 11 bases in between. The CDR3 covers 14 residues. Per the germline V gene, CDR1 is SGHDN and CDR2 is FVKESK. CDR3 bases: TGTGCCAGCAGCCAAGGAACTATTCCGTACGAGCAGTACTTC. It yields the protein CASSQGTIPYEQYF.

This chain links TRBV3-1 (or the pseudogene TRBV3-2) with TRBJ1-3; TRBD1 matches 10 bases. This CDR3 has 16 amino acids. Germline CDR1 reads LGHDT; CDR2 reads YNNKEL (reference sequence). V was clipped by 0 bases and J by 6 bases; unmatched bases: 5. CDR3 bases: TGTGCCAGCAGCCAAGAGTCGGGACAGGGGACAAACACCATATATTTT. The encoded protein is CASSQESGQGTNTIYF.

The chain has TRBV7-3 and TRBJ1-1, with TRBD1 as a possible D gene (5 bases). Trimming took off 5 bases at V and 0 bases at J, with 7 bases between the two ends. The CDR3 contains 13 residues. The germline V gene encodes CDR1 SGHTA and CDR2 FQGTGA. CDR3 in amino acids: CASSRQMNTEAFF. Here the CDR3 DNA reads TGTGCCAGCAGCCGACAGATGAACACTGAAGCTTTCTTT.

The rearrangement uses TRBV7-3 and TRBJ1-1, with TRBD1 matching over 12 bases. Losses at the gene ends were 2 bases for V and 1 base for J; bases not matched to a gene: 5. The CDR3 spans 17 residues. Germline V gene data show CDR1 as SGHTA and CDR2 as FQGTGA. The CDR3 region is CASSLGGQGASNTEAFF. The CDR3 coding sequence is TGTGCCAGCAGCTTAGGGGGACAGGGGGCTTCGAACACTGAAGCTTTCTTT. The complete variable domain, with remaining parts taken from reference TRBV7-3 and TRBJ1-1, reads GAGVSQTPSNKVTEKGKYVELRCDPISGHTALYWYRQSLGQGPEFLIYFQGTGAADDSGLPNDRFFAVRPEGSVSTLKIQRTERGDSAVYLCASSLGGQGASNTEAFFGQGTRLTVV.

This chain links TRBV19 with TRBJ2-2, with 10 bases fitting TRBD2. The length of the CDR3 is 13 residues. V shed 5 bases, J shed 8 bases, and the junction held 2 bases outside the gene matches. The V gene's germline CDR1 is LNHDA and CDR2 SQIVND (reference sequence). CDR3 protein: CASSLTSGGELFF. The CDR3 region has the DNA TGTGCCAGTAGTTTGACTAGCGGGGGGGAGCTGTTTTTT.

The V gene is TRBV4-1, the J gene TRBJ2-5; 8 nucleotides line up with TRBD1. Germline V gene sequence: CDR1 MGHRA, CDR2 YSYEKL. CDR3 length: 15 residues. The trim removed 5 bases at V and 5 bases at J, leaving 10 bases unmatched. As DNA, the CDR3 is TGCGCCAGCAGCGATACCCTGGGACAGGATGAGACCCAGTACTTC. It translates to CASSDTLGQDETQYF.

This clone was seen only once. V and J are TRBV5-1 and TRBJ2-1, with 12 bases that match TRBD2. CDR1 SGHRS and CDR2 YFSETQ come from the germline V gene. The CDR3 is 14 residues long. J gave up 8 bases and V 4 bases, and 4 bases lay outside the gene matches. As DNA, the CDR3 is TGCGCCAGCAGCCCGGGACTAGCGGGCGATGAGCAGTTCTTC. It codes for CASSPGLAGDEQFF. The full variable domain, in which reference TRBV5-1 and TRBJ2-1 provide the parts outside the CDR3, is KAGVTQTPRYLIKTRGQQVTLSCSPISGHRSVSWYQQTPGQGLQFLFEYFSETQRNKGNFPGRFSGRQFSNSRSEMNVSTLELGDSALYLCASSPGLAGDEQFFGPGTRLTVL.

The CDR3 DNA is TGTGCCAGCAGTCAGATGACCACAGGATCCGCTTTCTTT. Its translation is CASSQMTTGSAFF. V and J are TRBV12-3 or TRBV12-4 and TRBJ1-1, with D possibly matching TRBD1 (5 bases). This CDR3 has 13 residues. The germline V and J ends were trimmed by 5 bases and 11 bases, with 18 bases remaining between them.

This clone has just a few counts. The chain recombines TRBV18 with TRBJ1-2; D remains ambiguous. V lost 3 bases to trimming and J lost 4 bases, with 12 bases between them. The CDR3 totals 14 residues. The germline CDR1 and CDR2 sequences are KGHSH and LQKENI. Written as DNA, the CDR3 is TGTGCCAGCTCACCGAGGGCCGCCGGCTATGGCTACACCTTC. Amino acids: CASSPRAAGYGYTF.

The count of this clone is one. This rearrangement joins TRBV5-1 to TRBJ2-3; 8 bases align to TRBD2. Germline V lookup: CDR1 SGHRS, CDR2 YFSETQ. The CDR3 length is 18 residues. The trim removed 2 bases at V and 0 bases at J, leaving 11 bases unmatched. The CDR3 DNA reads as TGCGCCAGCAGCTTTCCCCAGCGGGGGTCCCCTAGCACAGATACGCAGTATTTT. Amino acid sequence: CASSFPQRGSPSTDTQYF.

The chain employs TRBV4-1 and TRBJ2-7; 8 nucleotides match TRBD1. This CDR3 is 15 amino acids long. The V and J ends lost 0 bases and 2 bases, in that order; junction bases with no gene match: 3. In germline, CDR1 is MGHRA, CDR2 YSYEKL. The chain's CDR3 is CASSQEGTGAYEQYF. The DNA of the CDR3 is TGCGCCAGCAGCCAAGAGGGGACAGGAGCCTACGAGCAGTACTTC.

The rearrangement uses TRBV4-2 and TRBJ1-3; D gene uncertain. Germline V gene lookup returns CDR1 LGHNA and CDR2 YNFKEQ. CDR3 length: 15 residues. Trimming stripped 2 bases from V and 3 bases from J, with 11 bases between. CDR3 DNA: TGTGCCAGCAGCCAACTTGAGATGTTTGGAAACACCATATATTTT. Protein product: CASSQLEMFGNTIYF.

The V call is TRBV19, the J call TRBJ1-4, with no clear D. CDR1 and CDR2 from the germline V gene are LNHDA and SQIVND (reference sequence). Deletions cut 9 bases from V and 8 bases from J, with 19 bases between. This CDR3 contains 14 residues. DNA for the CDR3: TGTGCCAGCAGCGATCGAGGCCCCGGGGAAAAACTGTTTTTT. Translation: CASSDRGPGEKLFF. The complete variable domain, with remaining parts taken from reference TRBV19 and TRBJ1-4, reads DGGITQSPKYLFRKEGQNVTLSCEQNLNHDAMYWYRQDPGQGLRLIYYSQIVNDFQKGDIAEGYSVSREKKESFPLTVTSAQKNPTAFYLCASSDRGPGEKLFFGSGTQLSVL.

The rearrangement joins TRBV5-6 to TRBJ1-2; unclear D gene. Per the germline V gene, CDR1 is SGHDT and CDR2 is YYEEEE. V dropped 4 bases and J dropped 4 bases, with 11 bases sitting between them. The CDR3 has 13 amino acids. This chain's CDR3 is CASSPGPGYGYTF. In nucleotides, the CDR3 is TGTGCCAGCAGCCCTGGCCCTGGCTATGGCTACACCTTC.

The V call is TRBV24-1, the J call TRBJ2-1; 9 positions match TRBD2. The CDR3 runs 17 residues. V was clipped by 1 base and J by 2 bases; unmatched bases: 5. CDR1 and CDR2 from the germline V gene are KGHDR and SFDVKD. CDR3 DNA: TGTGCCACCAGTGATTTAGCGGGGGGATCGACCTACAATGAGCAGTTCTTC. It specifies CATSDLAGGSTYNEQFF.